The 10 T cell receptor beta chains listed next were all sequenced from one sample in a study of early T cells in non-severe SARS-CoV-2 infection. From the 5' RACE reads, TCRdb called clonotypes with MiXCR, one entry per CDR3 protein. The repertoire includes 100,000 to 150,000 distinct CDR3 sequences, about 15% of them detected once, and roughly a fifth sits in the top ten. Material for sequencing was whole blood. The origin of the receptors is an adult who was a healthcare worker with PCR-confirmed SARS-CoV-2 infection or an uninfected control (not recorded which).

This rearrangement joins TRBV29-1 to TRBJ1-2, with TRBD1 as a possible D gene (6 bases). CDR3 length equals 14 residues. Deletions cut 5 bases from V and 2 bases from J, with 15 bases between. CDR1 and CDR2 from the germline V gene are SQVTM and ANQGSEA. In DNA form, the CDR3 reads TGCAGCGTTCGAAAGGGGGGCCCAAACTATGGCTACACCTTC. Protein: CSVRKGGPNYGYTF.

In this sample, this clonotype turned up a few times. V usage is TRBV13 and J usage is TRBJ2-1; D is uncertain. Germline assignment: CDR1 PRHDT and CDR2 FYEKMQ (reference sequence). There are 11 residues in the CDR3. Deletions cut 2 bases from V and 8 bases from J, with 4 bases between. The CDR3 loop reads CASSLYDEQFF. CDR3 sequence (DNA): TGTGCCAGCAGCTTATACGATGAGCAGTTCTTC.

The chain recombines TRBV12-5 with TRBJ2-2; 11 positions agree with TRBD2. The length of the CDR3 is 15 residues. V lost 3 bases and J lost 5; bases outside the gene matches: 2. Germline values: CDR1 LGHNT, CDR2 FRNRAP. This CDR3 is CASGLLAGATGELFF. CDR3 sequence (DNA): TGTGCTAGTGGTTTACTAGCGGGGGCAACCGGGGAGCTGTTTTTT.

The chain combines TRBV2 with TRBJ2-3; TRBD2 is a possible D gene (5 bases). The CDR3 extends over 16 amino acids. V was clipped by 8 bases and J by 0 bases, with 18 bases between them. Germline V gives CDR1 SNHLY, CDR2 FYNNEI. CDR3 residues: CASYPTHWTSTDTQYF. CDR3 DNA sequence: TGTGCCAGCTACCCAACCCATTGGACTAGCACAGATACGCAGTATTTT.

A few counts support this clonotype. This chain connects TRBV11-2 to TRBJ2-5; the D call may be TRBD1 or TRBD2 (5 bases each). Trimming pared 3 bases from V and 4 bases from J, leaving 12 bases between. The CDR3 runs 14 residues. Germline V gene data show CDR1 as SGHAT and CDR2 as FQNNGV. As DNA, the CDR3 is TGTGCCAGCAGCTTCGCCGGGGCTGGAGAGACCCAGTACTTC. This encodes CASSFAGAGETQYF.

This chain uses TRBV6-1 with TRBJ2-7; TRBD2 might be the D (6 bases). CDR3 length equals 12 residues. V shed 9 bases and J shed 5 bases, with 14 bases lying between them. Germline V CDR1 and CDR2: MNHNS, SASEGT. CDR3 nucleotide sequence: TGTGCCAGTCGGGCGGGGTCACACGAGCAGTACTTC. Its protein product is CASRAGSHEQYF.

This clonotype was seen only a few times. The chain combines TRBV20-1 with TRBJ2-1, with TRBD1 as a possible D gene (7 bases). The CDR3 runs to 16 residues. V was cut by 3 bases and J by 8 bases, with 23 bases left in between. Germline loops: CDR1 DFQATT, CDR2 SNEGSKA (reference sequence). CDR3 loop: CSASAEGAGSFDEQFF. The CDR3 nucleotides read TGCAGTGCTAGTGCCGAGGGGGCGGGATCGTTCGATGAGCAGTTCTTC.

This clonotype has only a few counts. V and J are TRBV12-3 or TRBV12-4 and TRBJ2-2; the D call may be TRBD1 or TRBD2 (5 bases each). CDR3 size: 12 residues. V was trimmed by 6 bases and J by 5 bases, leaving 7 bases between them. In nucleotides, the CDR3 is TGTGCCAGCAGAGAGGGGACCGGGGAGCTGTTTTTT. This gives the protein CASREGTGELFF.

This clonotype was seen a few times. The rearrangement uses TRBV25-1 and TRBJ2-3; unclear D gene. This CDR3 has 13 amino acids. The V gene's germline CDR1 is MGHDK and CDR2 SYGVNS. Trimming stripped 6 bases from V and 5 bases from J, with 12 bases between. The chain's CDR3 is CASRATDGDTQYF. The CDR3 DNA reads TGTGCCAGCAGGGCGACTGACGGAGATACGCAGTATTTT.

The chain employs TRBV4-1 and TRBJ1-1; D gene unclear. The V and J ends lost 10 bases and 5 bases respectively, with 8 bases between them. The length of the CDR3 is 10 residues. Looked up from germline, CDR1 is MGHRA and CDR2 is YSYEKL. In nucleotides, the CDR3 is TGCGCCAACCAGGTTACTGAAGCTTTCTTT. Translated: CANQVTEAFF.